One TCR beta chain is described in this entry. Its antigen is unknown. Production of TCR cDNA was by 5'RACE template switching, which also added a universal primer site and UMIs. MiXCR, applied by TCRdb to the 5' RACE reads, yields one record per CDR3 protein. Found here are hundreds of thousands of distinct CDR3 sequences, over 15% of them singletons; the top ten hold around an eighth. The sample comes from a study of T cells after yellow fever vaccination. Regarding the study as a whole: Peaking on day 5 versus 15, the secondary response was faster but weaker. Clonotypes appearing in both CD4 and CD8 compartments existed, and their share was small.

V was pared by 5 bases and J by 2 bases, with 28 bases between. The CDR3 length is 19 residues. Sequenced here: PBMCs, sampled 15 days after the yellow fever booster vaccination. The TCR comes from a man aged 25 to 40 who received the YFV17D yellow fever vaccine. The chain combines TRBV23-1 with TRBJ2-7; D perhaps matches TRBD2 (5 bases). TRBV23-1 carries the ORF label, with uncertain function. CDR3 sequence reads: CASSSTRATISDGAYEQYF. CDR3 coding DNA: TGCGCCAGCAGTTCAACCCGGGCCACAATTAGTGACGGGGCCTACGAGCAGTACTTC.